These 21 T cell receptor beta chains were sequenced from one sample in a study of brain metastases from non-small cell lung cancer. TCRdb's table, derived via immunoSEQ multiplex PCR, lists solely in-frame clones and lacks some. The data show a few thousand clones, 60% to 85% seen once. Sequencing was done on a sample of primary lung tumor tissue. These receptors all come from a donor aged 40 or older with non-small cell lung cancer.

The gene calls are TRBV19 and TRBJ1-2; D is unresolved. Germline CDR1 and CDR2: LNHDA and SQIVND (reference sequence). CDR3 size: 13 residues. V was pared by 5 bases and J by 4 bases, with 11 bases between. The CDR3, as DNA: TGTGCCAGTAGTCCAGACCTAACCTATGGCTACACCTTC. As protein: CASSPDLTYGYTF. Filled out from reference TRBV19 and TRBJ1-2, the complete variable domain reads DGGITQSPKYLFRKEGQNVTLSCEQNLNHDAMYWYRQDPGQGLRLIYYSQIVNDFQKGDIAEGYSVSREKKESFPLTVTSAQKNPTAFYLCASSPDLTYGYTFGSGTRLTVV.

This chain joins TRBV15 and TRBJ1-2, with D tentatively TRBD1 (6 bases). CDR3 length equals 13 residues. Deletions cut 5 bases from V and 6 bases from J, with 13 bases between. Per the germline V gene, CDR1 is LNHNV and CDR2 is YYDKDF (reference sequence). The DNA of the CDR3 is TGTGCCACCAGCCGTGGGGCAGGGGATGGCTACACCTTC. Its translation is CATSRGAGDGYTF.

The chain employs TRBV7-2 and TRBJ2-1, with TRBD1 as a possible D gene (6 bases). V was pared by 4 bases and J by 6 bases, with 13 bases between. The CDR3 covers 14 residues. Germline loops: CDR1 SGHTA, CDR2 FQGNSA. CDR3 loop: CASSSDGQFNEQFF. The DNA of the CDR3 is TGTGCCAGCAGCTCGGACGGACAGTTCAATGAGCAGTTCTTC. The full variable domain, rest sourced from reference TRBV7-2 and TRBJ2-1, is GAGVSQSPSNKVTEKGKDVELRCDPISGHTALYWYRQSLGQGLEFLIYFQGNSAPDKSGLPSDRFSAERTGGSVSTLTIQRTQQEDSAVYLCASSSDGQFNEQFFGPGTRLTVL.

The CDR3 loop reads CASRKLADNEQFF. The CDR3 coding sequence is TGCGCCAGCAGAAAACTAGCAGACAATGAGCAGTTCTTC. This sequence joins TRBV5-1 and TRBJ2-1; possible D gene TRBD2, 6 bases. The germline V gene encodes CDR1 SGHRS and CDR2 YFSETQ. V lost 5 bases, J lost 5 bases, and 11 bases lay in between. The CDR3 loop spans 13 amino acids.

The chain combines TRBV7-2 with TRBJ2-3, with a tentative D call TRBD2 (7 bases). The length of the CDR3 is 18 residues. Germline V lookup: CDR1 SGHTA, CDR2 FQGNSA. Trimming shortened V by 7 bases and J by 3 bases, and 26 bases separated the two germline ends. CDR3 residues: CASTGLGGAGSNTDTQYF. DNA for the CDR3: TGTGCCAGCACCGGCCTGGGGGGGGCGGGGAGTAATACAGATACGCAGTATTTT.

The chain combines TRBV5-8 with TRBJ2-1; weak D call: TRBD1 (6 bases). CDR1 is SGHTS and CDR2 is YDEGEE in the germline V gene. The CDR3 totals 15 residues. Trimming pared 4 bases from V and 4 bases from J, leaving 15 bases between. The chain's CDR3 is CASSPKTGAYNEQFF. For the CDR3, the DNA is TGTGCCAGCAGCCCCAAGACAGGTGCTTACAATGAGCAGTTCTTC.

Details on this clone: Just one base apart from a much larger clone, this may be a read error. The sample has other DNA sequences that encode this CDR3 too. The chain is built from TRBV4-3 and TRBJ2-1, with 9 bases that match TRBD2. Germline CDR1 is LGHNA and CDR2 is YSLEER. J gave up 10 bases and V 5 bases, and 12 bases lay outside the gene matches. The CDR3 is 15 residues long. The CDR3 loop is CASSLASGAGGEQFF. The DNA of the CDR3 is TGCGCCAGCAGCTTAGCTAGCGGGGCTGGCGGGGAGCAGTTCTTC.

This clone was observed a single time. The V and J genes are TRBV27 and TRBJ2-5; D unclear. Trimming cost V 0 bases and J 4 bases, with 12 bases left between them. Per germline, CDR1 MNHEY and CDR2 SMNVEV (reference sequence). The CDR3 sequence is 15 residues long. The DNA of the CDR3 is TGTGCCAGCAGTTTATCCCCATCTATCCTAGAGACCCAGTACTTC. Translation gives CASSLSPSILETQYF.

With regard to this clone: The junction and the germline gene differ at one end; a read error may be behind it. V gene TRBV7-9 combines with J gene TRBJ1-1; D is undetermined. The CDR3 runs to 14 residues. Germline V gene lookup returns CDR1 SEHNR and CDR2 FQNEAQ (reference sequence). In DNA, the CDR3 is TGTGTCAGCAGCTTACAACAGAGCAACACTGAAGCTTTCTTT. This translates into CVSSLQQSNTEAFF.

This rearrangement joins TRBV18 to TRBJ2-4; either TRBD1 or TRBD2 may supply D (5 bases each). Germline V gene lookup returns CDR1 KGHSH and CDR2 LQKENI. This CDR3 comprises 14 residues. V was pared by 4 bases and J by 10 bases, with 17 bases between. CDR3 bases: TGTGCCAGCTCACTACCGGGGACGCCGTCAATTCAGTACTTC. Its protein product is CASSLPGTPSIQYF. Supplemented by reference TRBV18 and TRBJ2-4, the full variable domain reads NAGVMQNPRHLVRRRGQEARLRCSPMKGHSHVYWYRQLPEEGLKFMVYLQKENIIDESGMPKERFSAEFPKEGPSILRIQQVVRGDSAAYFCASSLPGTPSIQYFGAGTRLSVL.

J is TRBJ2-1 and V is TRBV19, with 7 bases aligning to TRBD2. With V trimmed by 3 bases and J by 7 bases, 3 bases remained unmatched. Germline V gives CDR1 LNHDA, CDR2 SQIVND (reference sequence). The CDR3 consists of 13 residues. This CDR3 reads CASSIGGGNEQFF. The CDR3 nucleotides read TGTGCCAGTAGTATTGGGGGGGGAAATGAGCAGTTCTTC.

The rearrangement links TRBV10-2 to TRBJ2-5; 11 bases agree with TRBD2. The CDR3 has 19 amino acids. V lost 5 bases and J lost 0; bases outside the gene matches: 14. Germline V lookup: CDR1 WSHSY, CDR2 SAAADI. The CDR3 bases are TGCGCCAGCAGTCTAATAGCGGGGGGGCGACGCCCATACCAAGAGACCCAGTACTTC. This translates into CASSLIAGGRRPYQETQYF.

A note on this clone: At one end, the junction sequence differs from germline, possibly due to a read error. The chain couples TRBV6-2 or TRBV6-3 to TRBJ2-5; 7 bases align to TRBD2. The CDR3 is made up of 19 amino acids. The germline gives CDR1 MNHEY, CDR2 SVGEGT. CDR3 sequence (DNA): TGTGTCAGCAGTTACGGTTGGGAACGGCGGGGGTCCAAAAGGGAGACCCAGTACTTC. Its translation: CVSSYGWERRGSKRETQYF.

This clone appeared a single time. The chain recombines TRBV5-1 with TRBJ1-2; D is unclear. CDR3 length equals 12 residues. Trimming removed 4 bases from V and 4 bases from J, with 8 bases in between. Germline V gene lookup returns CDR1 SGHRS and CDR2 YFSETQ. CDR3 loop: CASSEEGYGYTF. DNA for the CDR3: TGCGCCAGCAGCGAGGAGGGCTATGGCTACACCTTC.

Here the CDR3 reads CASSEASGYEQYV. DNA for the CDR3: TGTGCCAGCAGTGAAGCTAGCGGCTACGAGCAGTACGTC. The rearrangement uses TRBV2 and TRBJ2-7; TRBD2 is a possible D gene (6 bases). Germline V lookup: CDR1 SNHLY, CDR2 FYNNEI. Trimming cost V 0 bases and J 3 bases, with 6 bases left between them. The CDR3 has 13 residues.

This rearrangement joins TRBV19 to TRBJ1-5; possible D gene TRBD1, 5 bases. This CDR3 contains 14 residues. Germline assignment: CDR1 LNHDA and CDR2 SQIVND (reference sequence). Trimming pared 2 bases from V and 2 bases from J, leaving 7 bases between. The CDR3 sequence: CASSIRDGNQPQHF. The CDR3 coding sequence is TGTGCCAGTAGTATACGGGACGGCAATCAGCCCCAGCATTTT.

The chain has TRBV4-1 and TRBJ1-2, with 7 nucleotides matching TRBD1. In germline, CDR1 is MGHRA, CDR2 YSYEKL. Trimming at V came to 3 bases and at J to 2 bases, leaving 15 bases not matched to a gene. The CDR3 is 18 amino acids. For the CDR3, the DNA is TGCGCCAGCAGCCAGGGGGGATACAGGGGTAGGTTAAACTATGGCTACACCTTC. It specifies CASSQGGYRGRLNYGYTF.

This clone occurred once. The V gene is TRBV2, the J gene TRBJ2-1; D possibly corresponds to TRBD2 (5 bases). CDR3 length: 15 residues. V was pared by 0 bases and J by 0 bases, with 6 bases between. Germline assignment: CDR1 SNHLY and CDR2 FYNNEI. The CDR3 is CASSEATSSYNEQFF. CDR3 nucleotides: TGTGCCAGCAGTGAAGCCACTAGCTCCTACAATGAGCAGTTCTTC.

The CDR3 is CASSHPGTAEAFF. The CDR3 coding sequence is TGCGCCAGCAGCCACCCCGGGACAGCAGAAGCTTTCTTT. The chain is built from TRBV4-3 and TRBJ1-1; 7 positions match TRBD1. Trimming removed 3 bases from V and 8 bases from J; junction bases left unmatched: 6. Germline assignment: CDR1 LGHNA and CDR2 YSLEER. The CDR3 is made up of 13 amino acids.

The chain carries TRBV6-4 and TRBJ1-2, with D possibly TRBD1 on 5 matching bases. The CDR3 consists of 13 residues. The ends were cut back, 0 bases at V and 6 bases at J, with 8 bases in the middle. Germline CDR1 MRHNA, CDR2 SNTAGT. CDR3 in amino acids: CASSDSIGDGYTF. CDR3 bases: TGTGCCAGCAGTGACTCGATAGGGGATGGCTACACCTTC.

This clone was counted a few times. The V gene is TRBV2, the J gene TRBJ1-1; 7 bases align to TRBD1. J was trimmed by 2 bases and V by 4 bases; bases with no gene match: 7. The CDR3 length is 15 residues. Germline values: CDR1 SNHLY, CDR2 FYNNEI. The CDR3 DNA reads TGTGCCAGCAGTGGGGCAGGGGGATCTAACACTGAAGCTTTCTTT. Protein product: CASSGAGGSNTEAFF.